In this sample, the clone carrying this T cell receptor beta chain turned up a few times. Antigen specificity is unknown. Trimming took 3 bases from V and 3 from J; bases not matched to a gene: 2. CDR1 and CDR2 (germline): LGHNA, YNFKEQ. The CDR3 has 13 residues. Allogeneic regulatory or mature dendritic cells were co-cultured for about 5 days with CFSE-labeled sorted T cells at 1:10. The table came from immunoSEQ multiplex PCR; TCRdb's copy has only in-frame clones and leaves some out. The table lists around 3,600 clones, 59% of them singletons. These data belong to a study of regulatory dendritic cells for organ transplantation. Study-wide results and limits: The most alloreactive TCR clonotypes were found in resting memory CD8+ cells.

This TCR was sampled from a human donor in good health. J is TRBJ2-7 and V is TRBV4-2; TRBD1 matches 7 bases. The sequenced sample was memory CD8+ T cells from blood cultured with dendritic cells. Described subset: CD45RO+ memory T cells. CDR3 in amino acids: CASSQGDSYEQYF. CDR3 nucleotides: TGTGCCAGCAGCCAGGGGGACAGCTACGAGCAGTACTTC.